Listed here is a single TCR beta chain. Its antigen is unknown. This specimen comes from a study of synovial regulatory T cells in juvenile arthritis. Patients had median age approximately 10 years, range roughly 2.2-22.9. The table came from immunoSEQ multiplex PCR; TCRdb's copy has only in-frame clones and leaves some out. There are approximately 6,400 clones in the sample, with 0.61% held by the top ten. Whole-study findings and limits: TCR diversity was lower in inflammation-associated blood Treg cells than in other blood Treg cells. CDR3 overlap with synovial Tregs was higher for iaTregs than other blood Tregs.

Germline lookup yields CDR1 SGHKS and CDR2 YYEKEE (reference sequence). The CDR3 contains 12 residues. There is no recorded DNA. The TCR comes from a donor aged 2 to 35 with juvenile idiopathic arthritis. The genes are TRBV5-5 and TRBJ1-2. The sequencing input was Treg cells from blood. Stated subset: remaining (HLA-DR-negative) circulating blood Treg cells. CDR3: CASSFLGYGYTF.